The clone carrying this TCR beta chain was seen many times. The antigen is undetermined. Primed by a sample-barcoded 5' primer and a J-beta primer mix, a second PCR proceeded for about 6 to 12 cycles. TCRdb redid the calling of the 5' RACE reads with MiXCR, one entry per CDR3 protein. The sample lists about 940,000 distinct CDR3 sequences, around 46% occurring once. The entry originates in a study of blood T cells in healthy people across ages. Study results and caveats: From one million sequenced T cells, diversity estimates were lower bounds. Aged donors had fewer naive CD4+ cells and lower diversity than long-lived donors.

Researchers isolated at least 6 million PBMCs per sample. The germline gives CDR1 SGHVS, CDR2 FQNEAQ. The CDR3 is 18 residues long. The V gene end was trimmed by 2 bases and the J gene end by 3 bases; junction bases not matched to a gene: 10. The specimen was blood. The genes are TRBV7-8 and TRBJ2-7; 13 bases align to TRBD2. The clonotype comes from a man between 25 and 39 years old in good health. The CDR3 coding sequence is TGTGCCAGCAGCTTATCCCGGGCGGGACTAGCGGGGTTCTACGAGCAGTACTTC. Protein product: CASSLSRAGLAGFYEQYF.